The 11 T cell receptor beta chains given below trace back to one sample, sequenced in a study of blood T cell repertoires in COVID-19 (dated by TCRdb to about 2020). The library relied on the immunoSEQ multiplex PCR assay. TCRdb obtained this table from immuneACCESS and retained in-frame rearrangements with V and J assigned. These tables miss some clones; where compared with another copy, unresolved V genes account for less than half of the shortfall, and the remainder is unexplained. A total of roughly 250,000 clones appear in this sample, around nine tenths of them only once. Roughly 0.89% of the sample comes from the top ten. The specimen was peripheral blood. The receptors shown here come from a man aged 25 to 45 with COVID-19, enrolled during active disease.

In nucleotides, the CDR3 is TGTGCCAGCAGCCTGGGGCAGTACACTGAAGCTTTCTTT. Its translation is CASSLGQYTEAFF. The chain joins TRBV27 to TRBJ1-1, with a tentative D call TRBD1 (5 bases). Germline CDR1 is MNHEY and CDR2 is SMNVEV (reference sequence). With 6 bases removed from V and 3 bases from J, the gap between germline ends came to 11 bases. The CDR3 sequence is 13 residues long.

In DNA form, the CDR3 reads TGTGCAAGTCGCTTAGCGTTTCCCCCGGACTACATCACCCAAGAGACCCAGTACTTC. This codes for CASRLAFPPDYITQETQYF. The chain joins TRBV12-2 to TRBJ2-5; the DNA was not compared with TRBD2, the D call given in the table. TRBV12-2 is described as a pseudogene. The CDR3 runs 19 residues.

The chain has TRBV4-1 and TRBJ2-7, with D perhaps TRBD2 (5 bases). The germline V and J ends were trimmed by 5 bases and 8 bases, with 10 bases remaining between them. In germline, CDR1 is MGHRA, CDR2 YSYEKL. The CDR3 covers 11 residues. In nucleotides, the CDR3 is TGCGCCAGCAGCGACGGGGTAAAGCAGTACTTC. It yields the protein CASSDGVKQYF.

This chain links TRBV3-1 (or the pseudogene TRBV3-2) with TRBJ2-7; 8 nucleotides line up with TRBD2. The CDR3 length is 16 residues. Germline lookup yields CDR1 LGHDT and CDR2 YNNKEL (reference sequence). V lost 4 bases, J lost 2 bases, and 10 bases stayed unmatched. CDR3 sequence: CASSPSGAGGAYEQYF. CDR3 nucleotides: TGTGCCAGCAGCCCTTCGGGGGCGGGGGGCGCCTACGAGCAGTACTTC.

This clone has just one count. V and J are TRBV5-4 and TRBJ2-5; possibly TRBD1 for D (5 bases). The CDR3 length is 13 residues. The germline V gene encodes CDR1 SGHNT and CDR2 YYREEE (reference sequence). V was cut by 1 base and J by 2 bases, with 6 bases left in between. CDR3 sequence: CASSLRGQETQYF. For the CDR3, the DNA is TGTGCCAGCAGCTTGAGGGGACAAGAGACCCAGTACTTC.

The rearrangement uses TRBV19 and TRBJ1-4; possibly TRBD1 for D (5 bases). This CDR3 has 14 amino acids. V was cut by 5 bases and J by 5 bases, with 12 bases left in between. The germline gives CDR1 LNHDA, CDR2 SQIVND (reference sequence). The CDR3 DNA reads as TGTGCCAGTAGTCCCCGGGGGGGGAATGAAAAACTGTTTTTT. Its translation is CASSPRGGNEKLFF.

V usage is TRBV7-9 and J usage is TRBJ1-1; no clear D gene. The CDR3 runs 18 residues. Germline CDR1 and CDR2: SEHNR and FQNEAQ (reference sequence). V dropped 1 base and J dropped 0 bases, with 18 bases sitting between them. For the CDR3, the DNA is TGTGCCAGCAGCTTAGTCGCGCGGAGAAACACCATGAACACTGAAGCTTTCTTT. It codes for CASSLVARRNTMNTEAFF.

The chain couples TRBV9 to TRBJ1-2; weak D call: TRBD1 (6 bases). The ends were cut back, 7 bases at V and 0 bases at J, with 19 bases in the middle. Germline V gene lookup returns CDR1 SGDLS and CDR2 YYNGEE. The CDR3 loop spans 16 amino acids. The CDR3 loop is CASVGSRGSANYGYTF. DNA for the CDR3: TGTGCCAGCGTGGGTAGCAGGGGTTCGGCTAACTATGGCTACACCTTC.

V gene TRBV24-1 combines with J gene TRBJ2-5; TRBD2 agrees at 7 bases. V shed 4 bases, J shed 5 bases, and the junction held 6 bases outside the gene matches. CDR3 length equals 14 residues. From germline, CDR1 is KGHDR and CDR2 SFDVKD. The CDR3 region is CATSDRTSWETQYF. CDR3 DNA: TGTGCCACCAGTGACCGGACTAGTTGGGAGACCCAGTACTTC.

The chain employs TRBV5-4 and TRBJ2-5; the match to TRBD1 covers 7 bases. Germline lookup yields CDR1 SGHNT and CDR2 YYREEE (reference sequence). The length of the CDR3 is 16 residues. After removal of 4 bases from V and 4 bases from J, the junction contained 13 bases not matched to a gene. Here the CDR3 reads CASSPEHRGRRETQYF. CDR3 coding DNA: TGTGCCAGCAGCCCAGAACACAGGGGAAGGCGAGAGACCCAGTACTTC.

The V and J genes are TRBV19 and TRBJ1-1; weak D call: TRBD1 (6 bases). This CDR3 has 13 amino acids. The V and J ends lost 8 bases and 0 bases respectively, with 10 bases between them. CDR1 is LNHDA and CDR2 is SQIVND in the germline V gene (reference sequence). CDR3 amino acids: CASERQVNTEAFF. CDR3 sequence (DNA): TGTGCCAGTGAAAGACAGGTGAACACTGAAGCTTTCTTT.